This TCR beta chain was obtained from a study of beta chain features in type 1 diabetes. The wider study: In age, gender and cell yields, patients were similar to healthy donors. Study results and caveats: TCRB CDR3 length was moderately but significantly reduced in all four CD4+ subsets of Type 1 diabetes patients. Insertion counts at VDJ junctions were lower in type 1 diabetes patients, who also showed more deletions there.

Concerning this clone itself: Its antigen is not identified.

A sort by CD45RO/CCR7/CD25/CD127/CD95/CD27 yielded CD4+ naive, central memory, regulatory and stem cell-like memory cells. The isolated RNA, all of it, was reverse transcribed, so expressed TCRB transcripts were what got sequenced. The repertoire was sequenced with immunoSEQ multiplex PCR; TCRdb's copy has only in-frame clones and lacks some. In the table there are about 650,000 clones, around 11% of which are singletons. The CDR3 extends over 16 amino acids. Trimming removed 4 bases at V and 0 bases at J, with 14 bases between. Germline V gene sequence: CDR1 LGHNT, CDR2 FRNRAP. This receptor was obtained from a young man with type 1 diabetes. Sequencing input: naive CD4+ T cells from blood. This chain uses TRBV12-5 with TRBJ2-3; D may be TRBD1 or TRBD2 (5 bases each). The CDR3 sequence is CASGSSGTLSTDTQYF. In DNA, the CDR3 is TGTGCTAGTGGTTCCTCCGGGACCCTCAGCACAGATACGCAGTATTTT.